The clone carrying this TCR beta chain was recorded once. Its antigen is still unknown. This record belongs to a study of monozygotic twins with cystic fibrosis. Study-level findings and limits: Nucleotide-identical clonotype sharing was significantly higher within monozygotic CF twin pairs than between unrelated CF individuals. Clonality was generally low (median roughly 0.01), higher in the most severe patients. No link emerged between shared CDR3 counts and age, concordance or severity.

This CDR3 spans 15 amino acids. V shed 3 bases and J shed 0 bases, with 10 bases lying between them. Germline lookup yields CDR1 SGDLS and CDR2 YYNGEE. Using immunoSEQ multiplex PCR, the repertoire was profiled, and TCRdb retains in-frame clones only, with some absent. The sample holds more than 25,000 clones, roughly nine tenths seen once. The sequenced sample consisted of blood. This TCR was sampled from a girl aged 2-10 years with cystic fibrosis. This rearrangement joins TRBV9 to TRBJ2-1; D gene ambiguous. The CDR3: CASSGQAASYNEQFF. The CDR3, as DNA: TGTGCCAGCAGCGGCCAAGCAGCCTCCTACAATGAGCAGTTCTTC.